This T cell receptor beta chain is drawn from a study of prognosis after radiotherapy for stage I lung cancer. The overall study: Patients with newly diagnosed primary stage I lung tumors numbered around 15, with a few others having oligometastatic NSCLC after surgical resection of the primary tumor. Stereotactic body radiotherapy was given without concurrent therapy, and no patient received both at once.

Germline V CDR1 and CDR2: MNHNS, SASEGT. The CDR3 is made up of 16 amino acids. Concerning this clonotype itself: Since a much larger clone is just one base distant, this may be a read error.

Genomic DNA provided the template from which TCR beta CDR3 was amplified by two-round multiplex PCR. The first PCR round targeted every TRBV and TRBJ gene with specific primers. In TCRdb, the multiplex PCR reads were re-called with MiXCR into one record per CDR3 protein. The table records around 26,000 distinct CDR3 sequences, around 42% of them present only once. This receptor was obtained from a donor at least 50 years old with non-small cell lung cancer. This chain uses TRBV6-1 with TRBJ2-2, with 9 bases fitting TRBD2. This specimen was PBMCs, taken before or after stereotactic body radiation therapy (not recorded which). The CDR3 is CAGRPGSGGYTGDLFF. The CDR3 region has the DNA TGTGCCGGCCGCCCTGGGAGCGGGGGGTACACCGGGGATCTGTTTTTT.